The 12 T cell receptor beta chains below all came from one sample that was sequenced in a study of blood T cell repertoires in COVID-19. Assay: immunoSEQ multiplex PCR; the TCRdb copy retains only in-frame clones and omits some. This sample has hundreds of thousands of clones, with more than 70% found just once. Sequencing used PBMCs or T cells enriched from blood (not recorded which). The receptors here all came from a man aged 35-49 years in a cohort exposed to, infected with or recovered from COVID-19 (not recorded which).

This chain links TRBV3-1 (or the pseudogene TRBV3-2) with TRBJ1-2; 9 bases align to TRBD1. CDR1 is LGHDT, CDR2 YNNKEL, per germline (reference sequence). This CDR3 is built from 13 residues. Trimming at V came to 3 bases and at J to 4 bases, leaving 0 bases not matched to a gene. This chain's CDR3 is CASSQTGGYGYTF. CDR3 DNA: TGTGCCAGCAGCCAGACAGGGGGCTATGGCTACACCTTC.

This chain's CDR3 is CASRSREGFVELFF. In DNA, the CDR3 is TGCGCCAGCAGAAGCCGGGAGGGCTTTGTGGAGCTGTTTTTT. This chain links TRBV5-1 with TRBJ2-2; TRBD2 aligns across 8 bases. V gave up 5 bases and J gave up 10 bases; unmatched junction bases: 10. CDR1 SGHRS and CDR2 YFSETQ come from the germline V gene. The CDR3 is 14 residues long.

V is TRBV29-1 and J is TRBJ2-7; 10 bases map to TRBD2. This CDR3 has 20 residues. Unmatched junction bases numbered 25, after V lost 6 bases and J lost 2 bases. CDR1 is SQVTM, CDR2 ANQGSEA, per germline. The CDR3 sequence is CSVTTYSSGRINDRTYEQYF. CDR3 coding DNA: TGCAGCGTAACCACATATTCTAGCGGGAGAATAAACGATCGTACCTACGAGCAGTACTTC.

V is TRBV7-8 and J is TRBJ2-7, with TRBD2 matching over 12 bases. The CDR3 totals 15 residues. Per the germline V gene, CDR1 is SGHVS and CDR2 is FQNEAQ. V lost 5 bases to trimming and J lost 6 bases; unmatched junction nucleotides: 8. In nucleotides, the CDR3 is TGTGCCAGCAGCGCGTACGGACTAGCGGGAAGCGAGCAGTACTTC. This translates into CASSAYGLAGSEQYF. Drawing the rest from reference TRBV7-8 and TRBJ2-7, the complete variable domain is GAGVSQSPRYKVAKRGQDVALRCDPISGHVSLFWYQQALGQGPEFLTYFQNEAQLDKSGLPSDRFFAERPEGSVSTLKIQRTQQEDSAVYLCASSAYGLAGSEQYFGPGTRLTVT.

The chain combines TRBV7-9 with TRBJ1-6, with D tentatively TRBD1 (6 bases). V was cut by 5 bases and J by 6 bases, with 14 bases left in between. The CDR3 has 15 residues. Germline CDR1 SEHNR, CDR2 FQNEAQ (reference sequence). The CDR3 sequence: CASSLTRQANSPLHF. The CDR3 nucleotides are TGTGCCAGCAGCCTAACCCGACAGGCTAATTCACCCCTCCACTTT.

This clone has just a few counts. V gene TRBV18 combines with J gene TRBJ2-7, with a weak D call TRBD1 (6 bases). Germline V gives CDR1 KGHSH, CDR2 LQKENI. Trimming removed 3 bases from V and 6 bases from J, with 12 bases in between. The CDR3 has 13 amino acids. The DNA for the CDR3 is TGTGCCAGCTCACCTACAGGGCTCCTCGAGCAGTACTTC. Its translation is CASSPTGLLEQYF.

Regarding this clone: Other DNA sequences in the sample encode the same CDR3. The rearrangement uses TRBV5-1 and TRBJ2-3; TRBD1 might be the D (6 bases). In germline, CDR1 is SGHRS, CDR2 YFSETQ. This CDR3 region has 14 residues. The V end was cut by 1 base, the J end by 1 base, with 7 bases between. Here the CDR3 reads CASSLRQGTDTQYF. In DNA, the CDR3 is TGCGCCAGCAGCTTGCGACAGGGCACAGATACGCAGTATTTT.

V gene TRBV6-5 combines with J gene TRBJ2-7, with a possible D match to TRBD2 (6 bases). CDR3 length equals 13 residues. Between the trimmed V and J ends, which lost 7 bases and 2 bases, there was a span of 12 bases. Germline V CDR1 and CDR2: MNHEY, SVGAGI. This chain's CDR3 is CASKPTGAYEQYF. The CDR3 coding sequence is TGTGCCAGCAAGCCAACGGGGGCCTACGAGCAGTACTTC.

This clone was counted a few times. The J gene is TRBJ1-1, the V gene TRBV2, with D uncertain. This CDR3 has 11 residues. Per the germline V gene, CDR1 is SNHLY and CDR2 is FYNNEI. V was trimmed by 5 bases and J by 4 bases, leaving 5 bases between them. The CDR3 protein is CASSYSTEAFF. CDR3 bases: TGTGCCAGCAGTTACAGCACTGAAGCTTTCTTT.

The CDR3 is CASSPPNRDGAFF. CDR3 sequence (DNA): TGTGCCAGCTCACCACCCAACAGGGATGGGGCTTTCTTT. The chain couples TRBV18 to TRBJ1-1, with D perhaps matching TRBD1 (6 bases). The V gene's germline CDR1 is KGHSH and CDR2 LQKENI. CDR3 length: 13 residues. Trimming took off 0 bases at V and 11 bases at J, with 13 bases between the two ends. Filled out from reference TRBV18 and TRBJ1-1, the complete variable domain reads NAGVMQNPRHLVRRRGQEARLRCSPMKGHSHVYWYRQLPEEGLKFMVYLQKENIIDESGMPKERFSAEFPKEGPSILRIQQVVRGDSAAYFCASSPPNRDGAFFGQGTRLTVV.

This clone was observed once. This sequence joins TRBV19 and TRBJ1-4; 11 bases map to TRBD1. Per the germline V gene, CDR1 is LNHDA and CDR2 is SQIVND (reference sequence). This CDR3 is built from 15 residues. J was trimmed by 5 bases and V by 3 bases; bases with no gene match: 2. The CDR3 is CASSIGTGGNEKLFF. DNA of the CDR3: TGTGCCAGTAGTATCGGGACAGGGGGGAATGAAAAACTGTTTTTT.

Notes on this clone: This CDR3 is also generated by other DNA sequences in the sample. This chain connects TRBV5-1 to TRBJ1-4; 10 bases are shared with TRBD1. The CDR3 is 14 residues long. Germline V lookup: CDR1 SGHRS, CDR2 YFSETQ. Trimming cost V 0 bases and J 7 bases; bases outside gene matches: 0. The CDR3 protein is CASSLGQGAEKLFF. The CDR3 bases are TGCGCCAGCAGCTTGGGACAGGGGGCTGAAAAACTGTTTTTT.